The clone carrying this T cell receptor (beta chain) was seen ten or more times. These data come from a study of blood T cells in healthy people across ages. Study background: T cells yielded about one barcoded beta molecule per two cells through template switching.

Deletions cut 3 bases from V and 4 bases from J, with 9 bases between. This CDR3 is built from 13 residues. The germline gives CDR1 SGDLS, CDR2 YYNGEE. It was with a sample-barcoded 5' primer and a J-beta primer mix that a second PCR of about 6 to 12 cycles was run. From the 5' RACE reads, TCRdb called clonotypes with MiXCR, one entry per CDR3 protein. The table has roughly 2 million distinct CDR3 sequences, around half seen once. This TCR was sampled from a woman aged 40 to 55 in good health. Sequences were obtained from blood. J is TRBJ2-3 and V is TRBV9; tentatively, D is TRBD1 (5 bases). The CDR3 DNA is TGTGCCAGCAGCGGGGGCCCGCCAGATACGCAGTATTTT. Translation: CASSGGPPDTQYF.